This TCR beta chain came from a study of identical twins' blood T cells. At the level of the study: Twelve libraries, six alpha and six beta, gave about 49 million reads.

Findings and limits, study-wide: Out-of-frame TCRbeta clonotypes reportedly had markedly more similar V usage in twins than unrelated donors. Mainly, cloneset size products determined shared clonotypes, twins included.

Each TCR cDNA library carried sample-specific barcodes on both ends. TCRdb re-derived calls from the 5' RACE reads in MiXCR, one entry per CDR3 protein. The sample gives 300,000 to 450,000 distinct CDR3 sequences, 25% to 35% of which show up once; about 6% is in the top ten. Germline CDR1 is SQVTM and CDR2 is ANQGSEA. V was trimmed by 4 bases and J by 1 base, leaving 14 bases between them. The CDR3 is made up of 14 amino acids. There are a few counts of this clonotype. Its matching antigen is unknown. Sequences were obtained from PBMCs. This sequence was found in a woman between 18 and 55 years old in good health. The chain employs TRBV29-1 and TRBJ2-7; no reliable D call. CDR3 amino acids: CSVGGSGPSYEQYF. CDR3 in DNA: TGCAGCGTTGGGGGTTCCGGACCTTCCTACGAGCAGTACTTC.